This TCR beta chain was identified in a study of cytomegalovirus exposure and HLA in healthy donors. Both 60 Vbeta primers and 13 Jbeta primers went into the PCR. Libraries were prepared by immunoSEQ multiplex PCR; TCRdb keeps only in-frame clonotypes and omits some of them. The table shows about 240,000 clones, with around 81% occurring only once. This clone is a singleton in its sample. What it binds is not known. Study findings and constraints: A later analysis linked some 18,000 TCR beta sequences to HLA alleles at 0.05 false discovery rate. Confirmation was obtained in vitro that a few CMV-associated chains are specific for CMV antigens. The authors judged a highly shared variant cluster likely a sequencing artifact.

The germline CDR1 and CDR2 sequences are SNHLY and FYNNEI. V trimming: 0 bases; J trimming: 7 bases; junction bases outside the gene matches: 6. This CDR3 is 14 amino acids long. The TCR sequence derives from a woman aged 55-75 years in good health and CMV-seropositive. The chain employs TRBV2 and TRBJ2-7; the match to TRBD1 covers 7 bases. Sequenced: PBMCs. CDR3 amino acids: CASSEATGIGEQYF. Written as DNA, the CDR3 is TGTGCCAGCAGTGAAGCGACAGGGATCGGGGAGCAGTACTTC.